This T cell receptor beta chain was found in a study of neurological immune-mediated disorders. Study observations and caveats: TCR-beta repertoires seemed private in all groups, with no expanded CDR3 amino acid sequences shared.

Synthesis of cDNA was accomplished via 5'RACE employing 10-nucleotide random UMIs. Over 200 million TCR-beta sequences from 15-18 subjects came from every sequencing run. TCRdb re-analysed the 5' RACE reads in MiXCR, keeping a single row per CDR3 protein. The table shows around 41,000 distinct CDR3 sequences, with around 15% occurring only once. This clonotype was detected only a few times. What it recognizes is unknown. V was cut by 1 base and J by 2 bases, with 6 bases left in between. Germline CDR1 SGHVS, CDR2 FNYEAQ. This CDR3 comprises 14 residues. CD4+ or CD8+ T cells at a count of about a million served as input for the sorted libraries.

This TCR was recovered from a woman aged 55 to 70 with HTLV-1-associated myelopathy (HAM/TSP). Specimen: CD4+ T cells from blood. The chain is built from TRBV7-6 and TRBJ1-3; D remains ambiguous. The chain's CDR3 is CASSLDLPGNTIYF. In DNA, the CDR3 is TGTGCCAGCAGCTTAGATTTACCTGGAAACACCATATATTTT.